This entry lists 15 T cell receptor beta chains sequenced from one sample in a study of tumor and adjacent non-tumor tissue in lung cancer. The library came from three nested PCR rounds adapted from ARM-PCR protocols. TCRdb used MiXCR to reprocess the multiplex PCR reads, holding one entry per CDR3 protein. The sample holds about 43,000 distinct CDR3 sequences; roughly 60% are singletons and the top ten take 45% to 55%. RNA was extracted from bulk tissue without any cell sorting. Distant lung tissue was collected more than 3 cm away from the tumor edge. The sequencing input was distant non-tumor lung tissue. The receptor set was obtained from a man aged 45-60 years with non-small cell lung cancer.

This clonotype was detected only a few times. This rearrangement joins TRBV5-1 to TRBJ1-1, with 7 bases matching TRBD1. This CDR3 contains 13 residues. CDR1 SGHRS and CDR2 YFSETQ come from the germline V gene. Trimming removed 4 bases from V and 4 bases from J; junction bases left unmatched: 4. As DNA, the CDR3 is TGCGCCAGCAGCGGGGAGGGGGCCACTGAAGCTTTCTTT. The encoded protein is CASSGEGATEAFF.

The sample holds a few counts of this clonotype. It may be a read error: a sequence one base away is much more abundant. The chain has TRBV6-5 and TRBJ1-1, with TRBD1 matching 7 bases. The CDR3 length is 15 residues. The germline V gene encodes CDR1 MNHEY and CDR2 SVGAGI. The CDR3 nucleotides read TGTGCCAGCAGTGACCAGCAGGGGGGAAACACTGAAACTTTCTTT. Amino acids: CASSDQQGGNTETFF.

Turning to this clonotype: The junction and the germline gene differ at one end; a read error may be behind it. This chain links TRBV5-1 with TRBJ2-2, with D perhaps TRBD1 (6 bases). The CDR3 has 15 residues. CDR1 is SGHRS and CDR2 is YFSETQ in the germline V gene. CDR3 loop: CVSSTGQRNTGELFF. The DNA of the CDR3 is TGCGTCAGCAGCACCGGACAGAGGAACACCGGGGAGCTGTTTTTT.

The genes are TRBV6-6 and TRBJ2-7, with D maybe TRBD1 (5 bases). The ends were cut back, 9 bases at V and 1 base at J, with 22 bases in the middle. Germline CDR1 MNHNY, CDR2 SVGAGI (reference sequence). The CDR3 extends over 16 amino acids. This chain's CDR3 is CASSSSEQEQSYEQYF. In DNA form, the CDR3 reads TGTGCCAGTAGTAGCTCCGAACAGGAACAGTCCTACGAGCAGTACTTC.

This rearrangement joins TRBV6-1 to TRBJ1-5; D might be TRBD1 (6 bases). Germline V gene sequence: CDR1 MNHNS, CDR2 SASEGT. V lost 7 bases and J 3 bases, leaving 16 bases between the germline ends. The CDR3 contains 15 residues. CDR3 residues: CASIRTGAPNQPQHF. In DNA, the CDR3 is TGTGCCAGCATTCGAACGGGGGCTCCCAATCAGCCCCAGCATTTT.

The V gene is TRBV7-9, the J gene TRBJ1-6, with D perhaps TRBD1 (5 bases). Germline CDR1 SEHNR, CDR2 FQNEAQ (reference sequence). The CDR3 runs to 15 residues. V was pared by 5 bases and J by 3 bases, with 11 bases between. CDR3 sequence reads: CASSQTALYNSPLHF. CDR3 in DNA: TGTGCCAGCAGCCAGACAGCGCTCTATAATTCACCCCTCCACTTT.

This clonotype was observed many times. The rearrangement joins TRBV20-1 to TRBJ2-3; D may be TRBD1 (6 bases). V lost 6 bases and J 2 bases, leaving 15 bases between the germline ends. This CDR3 region has 14 residues. CDR1 and CDR2 from the germline V gene are DFQATT and SNEGSKA (reference sequence). The CDR3 DNA sequence: TGCAGTGCCCGAAGAGTGGGACACACAGATACGCAGTATTTT. It is translated as CSARRVGHTDTQYF.

To note about this clonotype: A read error may produce the germline difference seen at one junction end. The CDR3 here is CASSVGTAIGNEEFF. The CDR3 DNA is TGTGCCAGCAGTGTTGGGACTGCCATTGGCAATGAGGAGTTCTTC. The chain is built from TRBV2 and TRBJ2-1, with D possibly matching TRBD2 (6 bases). This CDR3 has 15 residues. CDR1 is SNHLY and CDR2 is FYNNEI in the germline V gene.

This clonotype was seen only a few times. One base away lies a much larger clone, so this may be a sequencing read error. The chain is built from TRBV6-5 and TRBJ2-7; 8 positions match TRBD2. The CDR3 sequence is 15 residues long. From germline, CDR1 is MNHEY and CDR2 SVGAGI. CDR3 nucleotides: TGTGCCAACAGTTACGGCGGGGGGTCGGCCTACGAGCAGTACTTC. Its translation: CANSYGGGSAYEQYF.

This clonotype occurred many times. At one end, the junction sequence differs from germline, possibly due to a read error. The V call is TRBV5-1, the J call TRBJ1-1, with a possible D match to TRBD1 (5 bases). This CDR3 has 17 residues. Germline-derived CDR1 and CDR2 are SGHRS and YFSETQ. The CDR3 nucleotides read TGCGCCAGCAGCTTGGGGGCAGGGCGGGGGATGAACACTGAAGCCTTCTTT. Amino acids: CASSLGAGRGMNTEAFF.

This clonotype came up many times. V usage is TRBV11-2 and J usage is TRBJ2-2; possibly TRBD2 for D (5 bases). V lost 0 bases, J lost 1 base, and 9 bases lay in between. The V gene's germline CDR1 is SGHAT and CDR2 FQNNGV. This CDR3 contains 16 residues. The CDR3 reads CASSLDKSGNTGELFF. The CDR3 nucleotides are TGTGCCAGCAGCTTAGATAAGAGCGGGAACACCGGGGAGCTGTTTTTT.

A note on this clonotype: The CDR3 does not close with the conserved phenylalanine or tryptophan, likely indicating a read error. Because the CDR3's place on the DNA is in doubt, the DNA is left out and the CDR3 is given as listed by TCRdb. The chain couples TRBV6-6 to TRBJ1-2; the D call TRBD1 from the table was never checked on the DNA. Germline lookup yields CDR1 MNHNY and CDR2 SVGAGI (reference sequence). The CDR3 is 13 residues long, counting both termini. This CDR3 is CASRSDTNYGYAL.

This clonotype was seen a few times. The chain employs TRBV5-1 and TRBJ2-2, with TRBD1 matching 7 bases. Germline V gene lookup returns CDR1 SGHRS and CDR2 YFSETQ. Trimming cost V 4 bases and J 1 base; bases outside gene matches: 4. The CDR3 has 15 amino acids. The CDR3 DNA reads TGCGCCAGCAGCATGACAGGGCTGAACACCGGGGAGCTGTTTTTT. Its translation: CASSMTGLNTGELFF.

This clonotype was detected ten times or more. The gene calls are TRBV6-6 and TRBJ2-6; TRBD1 aligns across 9 bases. Trimming took 10 bases from V and 0 from J; bases not matched to a gene: 4. The CDR3 totals 15 residues. CDR1 MNHNY and CDR2 SVGAGI come from the germline V gene (reference sequence). The CDR3 is CAIRQGGSGANVLTF. The CDR3 DNA reads as TGTGCCATTCGACAGGGGGGCTCTGGGGCCAACGTCCTGACTTTC.

The chain uses TRBV9 and TRBJ2-2, with a tentative D call TRBD1 (6 bases). The CDR3 consists of 14 residues. Germline lookup yields CDR1 SGDLS and CDR2 YYNGEE. The ends were cut back, 6 bases at V and 7 bases at J, with 16 bases in the middle. The CDR3 sequence: CASNLDSAGGELFF. In DNA form, the CDR3 reads TGTGCCAGCAACCTGGACAGCGCGGGCGGGGAGCTGTTTTTT.